This T cell receptor (beta chain) was retrieved from a study of blood T cell repertoires in COVID-19. Study overall: Samples representing acute and convalescent COVID-19 were sourced from the United States, Italy and Spain.

The repertoire was sequenced with immunoSEQ multiplex PCR; TCRdb's copy has only in-frame clones and lacks some. The sample lists 100,000 to 150,000 clones; more than 70% were seen once. Trimming cost V 5 bases and J 2 bases, with 15 bases left between them. The CDR3 is 15 residues long. Germline CDR1 and CDR2: SGHTA and FQGTGA. The chain employs TRBV7-3 and TRBJ1-2; possible D gene TRBD1, 5 bases. Source material: peripheral blood. The receptor comes from a man aged 50 to 60 with acute or convalescent COVID-19. The chain's CDR3 is CASSPLAGENYGYTF. CDR3 bases: TGTGCCAGCAGCCCCCTAGCGGGGGAGAACTATGGCTACACCTTC.